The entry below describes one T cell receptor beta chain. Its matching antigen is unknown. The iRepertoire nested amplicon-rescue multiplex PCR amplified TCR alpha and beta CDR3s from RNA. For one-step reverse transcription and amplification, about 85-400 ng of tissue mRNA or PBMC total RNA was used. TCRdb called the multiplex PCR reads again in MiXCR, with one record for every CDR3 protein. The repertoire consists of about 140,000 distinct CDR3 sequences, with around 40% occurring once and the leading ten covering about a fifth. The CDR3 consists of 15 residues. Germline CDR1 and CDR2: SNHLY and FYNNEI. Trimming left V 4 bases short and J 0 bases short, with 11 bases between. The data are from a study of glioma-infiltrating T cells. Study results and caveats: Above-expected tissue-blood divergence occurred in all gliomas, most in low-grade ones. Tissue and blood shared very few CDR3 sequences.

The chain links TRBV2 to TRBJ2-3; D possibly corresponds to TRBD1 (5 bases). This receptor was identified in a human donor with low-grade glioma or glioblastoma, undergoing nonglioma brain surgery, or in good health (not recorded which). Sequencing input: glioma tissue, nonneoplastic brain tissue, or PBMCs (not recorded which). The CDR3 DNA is TGTGCCAGCAGTGGAACTGGGGCCAGCACAGATACGCAGTATTTT. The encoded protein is CASSGTGASTDTQYF.